This TCR beta chain was recovered during a study of untreated major depressive disorder. The study's findings and limits: CD4+ T cells from depressed patients used TRBV05-01 (Vbeta 5.1) more often than controls.

V shed 5 bases and J shed 0 bases, with 8 bases lying between them. CDR1 is SGHAT, CDR2 FQDESV, per germline (reference sequence). CDR3 length: 13 amino acids. Profiled with immunoSEQ multiplex PCR; TCRdb holds only in-frame clones, not every one. The data contain just over 20,000 clones, about 93% of them singletons. On this clone: As yet, its antigen is unknown.

Sequenced: CD4+ T cells from PBMCs. The J gene is TRBJ2-7, the V gene TRBV11-1, with no clear D. This clonotype was obtained from a man aged 30-40 years in good health. In DNA form, the CDR3 reads TGTGCCAGCAGCCCGGTTAACTCCTACGAGCAGTACTTC. It is translated as CASSPVNSYEQYF.